One and the same sample provided the 27 T cell receptor beta chains below, sequenced in a study of control samples from healthy donors and cancer patients. Sequencing used immunoSEQ multiplex PCR; TCRdb keeps in-frame clones, though not all of them. The data contain 160,000 or so clones, about 94% of them seen just once; the ten biggest clones take up about 9.3%. The sample consisted of blood. All receptors derive from a middle-aged woman in good health.

The gene calls are TRBV7-9 and TRBJ2-7; the D is unclear. V was cut by 5 bases and J by 6 bases, with 11 bases left in between. This CDR3 contains 12 residues. Germline CDR1 SEHNR, CDR2 FQNEAQ (reference sequence). The CDR3 DNA sequence: TGTGCCAGCAGCATCGAGACCGGCGAGCAGTACTTC. Protein sequence: CASSIETGEQYF.

J is TRBJ2-1 and V is TRBV7-2; 8 positions agree with TRBD2. CDR1 and CDR2 from the germline V gene are SGHTA and FQGNSA. V shed 8 bases and J 15 bases; nucleotides not matched to a gene: 12. CDR3 length equals 12 residues. CDR3 sequence: CASSNPGLGSFF. DNA of the CDR3: TGTGCCAGCTCAAATCCGGGACTAGGGTCGTTCTTC.

The chain is built from TRBV18 and TRBJ1-6, with a tentative D call TRBD1 (5 bases). The CDR3 is made up of 14 amino acids. Per the germline V gene, CDR1 is KGHSH and CDR2 is LQKENI. V gave up 3 bases and J gave up 7 bases, with 10 bases separating them. The CDR3 nucleotides read TGTGCCAGCTCACCGGGGGATCGGAATTCACCCCTCCACTTT. Protein: CASSPGDRNSPLHF.

This clone has a single count. The gene calls are TRBV6-4 and TRBJ1-2, with D possibly TRBD1 on 5 matching bases. V was pared by 2 bases and J by 2 bases, with 12 bases between. The germline V gene has CDR1 MRHNA and CDR2 SNTAGT. CDR3 length equals 15 residues. In DNA form, the CDR3 reads TGTGCCAGCAGTGACCCGCAAACAGGAAACTATGGCTACACCTTC. Translated, it gives CASSDPQTGNYGYTF.

The chain recombines TRBV6-2 or TRBV6-3 with TRBJ1-2, with 8 bases matching TRBD1. Germline lookup yields CDR1 MNHEY and CDR2 SVGEGT. This CDR3 has 16 residues. V dropped 6 bases and J dropped 4; count of bases not matched to a gene: 13. CDR3 sequence (DNA): TGTGCCAGCAGCCCTCTCGACAGGGGACACGGCTATGGCTACACCTTC. Translation: CASSPLDRGHGYGYTF.

The chain links TRBV5-1 to TRBJ1-2, with 10 bases that match TRBD1. This CDR3 is built from 15 residues. Trimming at V came to 0 bases and at J to 8 bases, leaving 7 bases not matched to a gene. CDR1 and CDR2 from the germline V gene are SGHRS and YFSETQ. DNA of the CDR3: TGCGCCAGCAGCTTGGCTACGGGACAGGGGACAGGCTACACCTTC. Translation gives CASSLATGQGTGYTF.

The chain joins TRBV4-3 to TRBJ1-1; the D gene is possibly TRBD1 (5 bases). CDR3 length: 15 residues. Germline V CDR1 and CDR2: LGHNA, YSLEER. The V and J ends lost 0 bases and 5 bases respectively, with 13 bases between them. CDR3 DNA sequence: TGCGCCAGCAGCCAAGATCCAGGGCGGAGGACTGAAGCTTTCTTT. It yields the protein CASSQDPGRRTEAFF.

The CDR3: CASSGRLAGEANEQFF. CDR3 in DNA: TGTGCCAGCAGTGGGCGGCTAGCGGGAGAGGCTAATGAGCAGTTCTTC. This chain uses TRBV27 with TRBJ2-1, with 10 bases matching TRBD2. J lost 7 bases, V lost 5 bases, and 11 bases had no gene match. Germline CDR1 MNHEY, CDR2 SMNVEV (reference sequence). The CDR3 consists of 16 residues.

V usage is TRBV7-2 and J usage is TRBJ1-5, with D uncertain. This CDR3 is 12 amino acids long. Germline-derived CDR1 and CDR2 are SGHTA and FQGNSA. Trimming pared 6 bases from V and 2 bases from J, leaving 5 bases between. The CDR3 DNA reads TGTGCCAGCAGTTCAGGCAATCAGCCCCAGCATTTT. The encoded protein is CASSSGNQPQHF.

The rearrangement links TRBV5-4 to TRBJ1-1; D is unresolved. The V end was cut by 6 bases, the J end by 5 bases, with 11 bases between. This CDR3 spans 12 amino acids. Looked up from germline, CDR1 is SGHNT and CDR2 is YYREEE (reference sequence). For the CDR3, the DNA is TGTGCCAGCAAATTGGGTGAGACTGAAGCTTTCTTT. It is translated as CASKLGETEAFF. The full variable domain, completed using reference TRBV5-4 and TRBJ1-1, is ETGVTQSPTHLIKTRGQQVTLRCSSQSGHNTVSWYQQALGQGPQFIFQYYREEENGRGNFPPRFSGLQFPNYSSELNVNALELDDSALYLCASKLGETEAFFGQGTRLTVV.

This chain connects TRBV11-3 to TRBJ2-1; 13 bases fit TRBD2. This CDR3 has 16 residues. J was trimmed by 7 bases and V by 2 bases; bases with no gene match: 5. Per the germline V gene, CDR1 is SGHNT and CDR2 is YENEEA. The CDR3 here is CASSLTSGGAGNEQFF. The CDR3 nucleotides are TGTGCCAGCAGCTTAACTAGCGGGGGGGCGGGGAATGAGCAGTTCTTC. Combining the CDR3 with reference TRBV11-3 and TRBJ2-1 gives the whole variable domain EAGVVQSPRYKIIEKKQPVAFWCNPISGHNTLYWYLQNLGQGPELLIRYENEEAVDDSQLPKDRFSAERLKGVDSTLKIQPAELGDSAVYLCASSLTSGGAGNEQFFGPGTRLTVL.

The chain couples TRBV6-6 to TRBJ2-7; D uncertain. V was pared by 2 bases and J by 1 base, with 6 bases between. Germline CDR1 MNHNY, CDR2 SVGAGI (reference sequence). The CDR3 runs 13 residues. The CDR3 DNA reads TGTGCCAGCAGTTACCTTAATTCCTACGAGCAGTACTTC. This encodes CASSYLNSYEQYF.

The chain recombines TRBV11-2 with TRBJ1-5, with D unclear. Per the germline V gene, CDR1 is SGHAT and CDR2 is FQNNGV. V was clipped by 1 base and J by 5 bases, with 3 bases between them. The CDR3 has 12 amino acids. Here the CDR3 DNA reads TGTGCCAGCAGCTTAGGGGATCAGCCCCAGCATTTT. Its translation is CASSLGDQPQHF.

The chain joins TRBV2 to TRBJ1-5; 8 bases fit TRBD1. V shed 6 bases, J shed 6 bases, and the junction held 10 bases outside the gene matches. Germline V gene data show CDR1 as SNHLY and CDR2 as FYNNEI. The CDR3 covers 15 residues. The CDR3 DNA sequence: TGTGCCAGCAGCCCACAGGGGGGACACGGTCAGCCCCAGCATTTT. Its translation: CASSPQGGHGQPQHF.

The genes are TRBV7-9 and TRBJ1-1; 8 nucleotides line up with TRBD1. This CDR3 is built from 15 residues. The germline V gene has CDR1 SEHNR and CDR2 FQNEAQ (reference sequence). V dropped 4 bases and J dropped 7; count of bases not matched to a gene: 11. The CDR3 spells CASSSIGQGKNEAFF. The DNA of the CDR3 is TGTGCCAGCAGCTCGATAGGACAGGGAAAAAATGAAGCTTTCTTT.

The rearrangement uses TRBV18 and TRBJ2-3, with 7 bases that match TRBD2. This CDR3 has 15 amino acids. Germline CDR1 and CDR2: KGHSH and LQKENI. V dropped 8 bases and J dropped 6; count of bases not matched to a gene: 14. The CDR3 protein is CASRKPSGAMDTQYF. CDR3 nucleotides: TGTGCCAGCCGGAAGCCCAGCGGGGCCATGGATACGCAGTATTTT. Full variable domain (missing parts from reference TRBV18 and TRBJ2-3): NAGVMQNPRHLVRRRGQEARLRCSPMKGHSHVYWYRQLPEEGLKFMVYLQKENIIDESGMPKERFSAEFPKEGPSILRIQQVVRGDSAAYFCASRKPSGAMDTQYFGPGTRLTVL.

The chain's CDR3 is CASSFQQGTLGDTQYF. The CDR3, as DNA: TGTGCCAGCAGTTTCCAACAGGGGACGCTAGGAGATACGCAGTATTTT. The V call is TRBV27, the J call TRBJ2-3, with TRBD1 identical over 7 bases. The CDR3 length is 16 residues. The V and J ends lost 3 bases and 5 bases, in that order; junction bases with no gene match: 11. From germline, CDR1 is MNHEY and CDR2 SMNVEV (reference sequence).

This chain links TRBV5-4 with TRBJ1-2; D gene uncertain. The V gene's germline CDR1 is SGHNT and CDR2 YYREEE (reference sequence). CDR3 size: 14 residues. Trimming took 3 bases from V and 2 from J, leaving 11 bases between them. CDR3 DNA: TGTGCCAGCAGCTATAATAGCGAAAACTATGGCTACACCTTC. The encoded protein is CASSYNSENYGYTF.

The V gene is TRBV7-9, the J gene TRBJ2-6, with D unresolved. Germline-derived CDR1 and CDR2 are SEHNR and FQNEAQ (reference sequence). Trimming removed 4 bases at V and 4 bases at J, with 8 bases between. The CDR3 extends over 14 amino acids. For the CDR3, the DNA is TGTGCCAGCAGCTCTACGTACGGGGCCAACGTCCTGACTTTC. Translation gives CASSSTYGANVLTF.

The V gene is TRBV5-1, the J gene TRBJ1-1; unclear D gene. V was clipped by 0 bases and J by 5 bases, with 11 bases between them. The germline V gene has CDR1 SGHRS and CDR2 YFSETQ. The CDR3 contains 14 residues. The CDR3 is CASSLDLGRTEAFF. DNA of the CDR3: TGCGCCAGCAGCTTGGATCTGGGGAGGACTGAAGCTTTCTTT.

CDR3 nucleotides: TGTGCCAGCAGTTACCCAGGGTCATATAATTCACCCCTCCACTTT. Its translation: CASSYPGSYNSPLHF. This chain links TRBV6-5 with TRBJ1-6, with D maybe TRBD1 (5 bases). CDR1 and CDR2 (germline): MNHEY, SVGAGI. Trimming cost V 2 bases and J 4 bases, with 9 bases left between them. The CDR3 spans 15 residues.

This chain uses TRBV25-1 with TRBJ2-1; D unresolved. This CDR3 comprises 14 residues. Germline assignment: CDR1 MGHDK and CDR2 SYGVNS. Trimming stripped 6 bases from V and 12 bases from J, with 21 bases between. CDR3 amino acids: CASRPALPLSGQFF. CDR3 coding DNA: TGTGCCAGCAGACCCGCTCTCCCCCTATCGGGGCAGTTCTTC.

The chain carries TRBV4-3 and TRBJ1-2; 8 positions match TRBD1. The CDR3 has 15 amino acids. The germline V gene encodes CDR1 LGHNA and CDR2 YSLEER. Trimming removed 1 base from V and 4 bases from J; junction bases left unmatched: 5. The CDR3 bases are TGCGCCAGCAGCCAAGCGACAGGGGAATCCTATGGCTACACCTTC. Its translation is CASSQATGESYGYTF.

The chain combines TRBV6-5 with TRBJ2-1; tentatively, D is TRBD1 (6 bases). V dropped 6 bases and J dropped 8 bases, with 14 bases sitting between them. This CDR3 spans 13 amino acids. Germline V gene sequence: CDR1 MNHEY, CDR2 SVGAGI. CDR3 sequence: CASRREQGYEQFF. The DNA of the CDR3 is TGTGCCAGCAGAAGAGAACAGGGTTATGAGCAGTTCTTC.

The rearrangement joins TRBV7-9 to TRBJ2-2, with 7 bases matching TRBD1. V was clipped by 5 bases and J by 1 base; unmatched bases: 4. Germline CDR1 reads SEHNR; CDR2 reads FQNEAQ (reference sequence). The CDR3 loop spans 15 amino acids. The CDR3 DNA reads TGTGCCAGCAGCCGGGACAGTTTGAACACCGGGGAGCTGTTTTTT. Its protein product is CASSRDSLNTGELFF.

J is TRBJ2-1 and V is TRBV5-1, with D perhaps TRBD2 (6 bases). The ends were cut back, 3 bases at V and 6 bases at J, with 19 bases in the middle. The length of the CDR3 is 16 residues. The germline V gene has CDR1 SGHRS and CDR2 YFSETQ. As DNA, the CDR3 is TGCGCCAGCAGCTGGGGCCCTGCGGGATCAGTCAATGAGCAGTTCTTC. Its protein product is CASSWGPAGSVNEQFF.

The V gene is TRBV5-1, the J gene TRBJ1-1; 8 bases align to TRBD1. Trimming at V came to 3 bases and at J to 1 base, leaving 2 bases not matched to a gene. Germline values: CDR1 SGHRS, CDR2 YFSETQ. The length of the CDR3 is 14 residues. CDR3 DNA sequence: TGCGCCAGCAGCTATGGGACAGGGAACACTGAAGCTTTCTTT. This sequence encodes CASSYGTGNTEAFF.